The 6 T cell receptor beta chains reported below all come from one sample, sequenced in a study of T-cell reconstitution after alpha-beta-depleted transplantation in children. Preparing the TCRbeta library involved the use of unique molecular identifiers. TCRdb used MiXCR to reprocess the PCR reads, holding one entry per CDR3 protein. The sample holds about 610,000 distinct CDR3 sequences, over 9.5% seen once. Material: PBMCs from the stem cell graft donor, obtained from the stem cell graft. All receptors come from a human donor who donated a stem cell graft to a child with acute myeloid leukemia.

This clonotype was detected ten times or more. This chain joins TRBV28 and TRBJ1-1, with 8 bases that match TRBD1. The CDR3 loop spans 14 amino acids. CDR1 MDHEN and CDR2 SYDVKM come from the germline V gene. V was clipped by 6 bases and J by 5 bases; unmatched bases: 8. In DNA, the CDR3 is TGTGCCAGCAGAGGCAGGGGGCGCATAACTGAAGCTTTCTTT. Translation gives CASRGRGRITEAFF.

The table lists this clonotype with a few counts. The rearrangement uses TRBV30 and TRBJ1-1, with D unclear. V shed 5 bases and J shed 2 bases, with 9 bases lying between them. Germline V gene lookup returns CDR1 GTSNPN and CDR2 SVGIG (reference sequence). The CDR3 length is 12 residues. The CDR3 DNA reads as TGTGCCTGGGGCCAGTCTAACACTGAAGCTTTCTTT. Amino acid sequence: CAWGQSNTEAFF.

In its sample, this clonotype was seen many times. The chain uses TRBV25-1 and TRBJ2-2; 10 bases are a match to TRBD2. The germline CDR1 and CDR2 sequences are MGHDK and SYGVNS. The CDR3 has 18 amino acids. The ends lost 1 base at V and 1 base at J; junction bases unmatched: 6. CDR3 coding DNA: TGTGCCAGCAGTGAATTCCCCGTAGCGGGAGGGAACACCGGGGAGCTGTTTTTT. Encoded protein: CASSEFPVAGGNTGELFF.

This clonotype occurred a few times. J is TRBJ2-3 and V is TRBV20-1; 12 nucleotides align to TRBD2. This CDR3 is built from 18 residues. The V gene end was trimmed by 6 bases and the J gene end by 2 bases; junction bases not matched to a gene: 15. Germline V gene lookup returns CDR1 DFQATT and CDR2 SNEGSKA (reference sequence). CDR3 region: CSANTGTSGSTLTDTQYF. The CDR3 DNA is TGCAGTGCAAATACCGGGACTAGCGGGTCGACGCTCACAGATACGCAGTATTTT.

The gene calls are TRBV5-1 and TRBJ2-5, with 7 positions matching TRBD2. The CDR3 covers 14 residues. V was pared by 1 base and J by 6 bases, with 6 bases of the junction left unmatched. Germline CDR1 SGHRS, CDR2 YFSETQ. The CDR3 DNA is TGCGCCAGCAGCTTGTTTAGGGAGGGGCAGACCCAGTACTTC. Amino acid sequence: CASSLFREGQTQYF.

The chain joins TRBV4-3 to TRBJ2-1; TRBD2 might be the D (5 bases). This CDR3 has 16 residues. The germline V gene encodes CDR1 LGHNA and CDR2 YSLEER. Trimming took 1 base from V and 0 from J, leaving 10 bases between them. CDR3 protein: CASSQGLGSSYNEQFF. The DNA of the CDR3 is TGCGCCAGCAGCCAAGGACTGGGGAGCTCCTACAATGAGCAGTTCTTC.